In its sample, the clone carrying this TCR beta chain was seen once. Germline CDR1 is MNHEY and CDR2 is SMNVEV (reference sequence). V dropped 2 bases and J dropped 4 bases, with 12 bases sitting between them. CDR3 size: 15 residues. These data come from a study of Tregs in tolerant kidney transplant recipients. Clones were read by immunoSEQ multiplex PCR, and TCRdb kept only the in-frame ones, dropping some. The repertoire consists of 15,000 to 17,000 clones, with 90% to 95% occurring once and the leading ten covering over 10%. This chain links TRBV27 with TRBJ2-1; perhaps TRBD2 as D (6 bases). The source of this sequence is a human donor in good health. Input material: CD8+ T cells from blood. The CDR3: CASSLDWAGYNEQFF. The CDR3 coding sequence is TGTGCCAGCAGTTTAGACTGGGCGGGGTACAATGAGCAGTTCTTC.